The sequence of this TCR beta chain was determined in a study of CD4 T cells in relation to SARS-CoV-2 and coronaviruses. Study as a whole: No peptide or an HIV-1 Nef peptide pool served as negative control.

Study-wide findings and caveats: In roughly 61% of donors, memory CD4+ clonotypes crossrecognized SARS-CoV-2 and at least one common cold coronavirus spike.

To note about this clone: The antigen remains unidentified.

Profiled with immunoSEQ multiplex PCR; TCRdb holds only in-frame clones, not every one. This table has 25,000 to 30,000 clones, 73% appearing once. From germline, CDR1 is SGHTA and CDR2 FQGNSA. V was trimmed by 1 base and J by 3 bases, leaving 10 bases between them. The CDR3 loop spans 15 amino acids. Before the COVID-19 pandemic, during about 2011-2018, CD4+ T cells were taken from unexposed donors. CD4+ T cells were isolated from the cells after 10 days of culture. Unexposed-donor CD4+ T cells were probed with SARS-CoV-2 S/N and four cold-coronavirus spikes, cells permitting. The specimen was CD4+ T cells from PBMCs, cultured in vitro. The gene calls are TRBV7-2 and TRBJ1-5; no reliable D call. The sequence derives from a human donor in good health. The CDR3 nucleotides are TGTGCCAGCAGCTTAGATTGGGGTAACAATCAGCCCCAGCATTTT. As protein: CASSLDWGNNQPQHF.